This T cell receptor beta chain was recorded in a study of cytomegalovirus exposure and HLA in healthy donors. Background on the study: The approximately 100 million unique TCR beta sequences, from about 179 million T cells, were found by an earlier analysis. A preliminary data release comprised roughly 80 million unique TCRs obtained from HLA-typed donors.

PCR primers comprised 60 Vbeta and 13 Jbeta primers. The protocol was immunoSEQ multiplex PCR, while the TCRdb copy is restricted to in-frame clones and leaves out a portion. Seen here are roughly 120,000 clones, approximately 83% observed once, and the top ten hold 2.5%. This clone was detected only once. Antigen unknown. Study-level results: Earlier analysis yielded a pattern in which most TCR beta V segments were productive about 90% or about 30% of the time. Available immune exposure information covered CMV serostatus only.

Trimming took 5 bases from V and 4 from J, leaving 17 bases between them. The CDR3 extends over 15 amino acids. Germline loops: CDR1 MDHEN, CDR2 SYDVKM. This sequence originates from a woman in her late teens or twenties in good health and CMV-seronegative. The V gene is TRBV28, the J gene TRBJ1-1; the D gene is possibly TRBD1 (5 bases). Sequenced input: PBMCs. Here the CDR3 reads CASSPRTSIPTEAFF. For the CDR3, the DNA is TGTGCCAGCAGTCCTCGGACATCAATTCCCACTGAAGCTTTCTTT.